This T cell receptor (beta chain) was retrieved from a study of T cell repertoires in cytomegalovirus infection. V dropped 2 bases and J dropped 0 bases, with 11 bases sitting between them. The CDR3 extends over 15 amino acids. Germline V gene lookup returns CDR1 DFQATT and CDR2 SNEGSKA (reference sequence). One entry per CDR3 protein results from TCRdb running MiXCR on the reads. The repertoire holds around 130,000 distinct CDR3 sequences, roughly 9% seen once, with around 10% in the top ten. The gene calls are TRBV20-1 and TRBJ1-5; D gene unclear. The material sequenced was PBMCs. The TCR originated in a human donor in good health (CMV status not recorded). Some clones in this sample may be carry-over from other donors' samples. CDR3 region: CSARYSVNSNQPQHF. The CDR3 DNA reads TGCAGTGCTAGATATTCAGTTAATAGCAATCAGCCCCAGCATTTT.